This TCR beta chain was found in a study of blood T cell repertoires in COVID-19. Germline V lookup: CDR1 MNHEY, CDR2 SMNVEV (reference sequence). Trimming stripped 2 bases from V and 8 bases from J, with 9 bases between. The CDR3 sequence is 12 residues long. Methods used by the authors: Amplification with reference gene primers provided the estimates of nucleated cell counts. The table came from immunoSEQ multiplex PCR; TCRdb's copy has only in-frame clones and leaves some out. The V and J calls and clone size were taken over from that table, and D and trimming were inferred from the DNA. Among around 260,000 clones listed, 88% were seen once.

The chain uses TRBV27 and TRBJ1-1; D ambiguous. The receptor was isolated from a human donor in a cohort sampled during active COVID-19. The sequenced sample consisted of peripheral blood. The CDR3 loop reads CASSLPPPEAFF. CDR3 coding DNA: TGTGCCAGCAGTTTACCCCCCCCAGAAGCTTTCTTT.